This T cell receptor (beta chain) was sequenced for a study of lymphopenia after photon versus proton radiotherapy. Findings and caveats of the study: Relative stability marked proton patients; photon patients lost diversity and naive cells. Larger post-nadir TCR diversity loss correlated inversely with survival in deceased patients. Oligoclonal CD8+ Temra expansion after nadir drove photon patients' diversity drop.

Turning to this clone: Its antigen is not identified.

Only in-frame clones appear in the TCRdb table, and some are missing; sequencing was by immunoSEQ multiplex PCR. The sample carries some 41,000 clones, around 84% recorded once. This TCR was recovered from a woman aged 65 to 85 with pancreatic cancer. Some clones in this sample may be carry-over from other donors' samples. The sample in question was peripheral blood, obtained from a patient treated with proton-based radiotherapy.

The DNA for the CDR3 is TGTGCCAGCAGCGGGCGGGACATATTTTCCACTGAAGCTTTCTTT. This translates into CASSGRDIFSTEAFF. The gene calls are TRBV11-2 and TRBJ1-1; a possible D gene is TRBD1 (6 bases). Germline CDR1 SGHAT, CDR2 FQNNGV. This CDR3 has 15 residues. Trimming cost V 5 bases and J 4 bases, with 17 bases left between them.